The next 32 T cell receptor beta chains were all read from a single sample in a study of blood T cell repertoires in COVID-19. The protocol was immunoSEQ multiplex PCR, while the TCRdb copy is restricted to in-frame clones and leaves out a portion. The table has 70,000 or so clones, 82% seen once. Material: peripheral blood. The origin of the receptors is a human donor in a cohort sampled during active COVID-19.

The chain links TRBV27 to TRBJ1-6; TRBD1 might be the D (5 bases). The CDR3 runs to 14 residues. Looked up from germline, CDR1 is MNHEY and CDR2 is SMNVEV (reference sequence). Trimming removed 3 bases from V and 7 bases from J, with 10 bases in between. The chain's CDR3 is CASSFTDSNSPLHF. The CDR3 DNA follows: TGTGCCAGCAGTTTCACAGACAGCAATTCACCCCTCCACTTT.

The V and J genes are TRBV6-5 and TRBJ2-7, with 7 bases aligning to TRBD2. Losses at the gene ends were 7 bases for V and 2 bases for J; bases not matched to a gene: 8. Germline-derived CDR1 and CDR2 are MNHEY and SVGAGI. The CDR3 extends over 14 amino acids. CDR3 sequence reads: CASNKAGRTYEQYF. In DNA, the CDR3 is TGTGCCAGCAACAAAGCGGGGAGGACCTACGAGCAGTACTTC.

This clone was picked up a small number of times. V usage is TRBV13 and J usage is TRBJ2-7, with D tentatively TRBD1 (5 bases). The CDR3 spans 12 residues. V gave up 6 bases and J gave up 3 bases, with 9 bases separating them. Germline CDR1 and CDR2: PRHDT and FYEKMQ (reference sequence). The CDR3 DNA sequence: TGTGCCAGCAGTACAGGTAACTACGAGCAGTACTTC. Its translation: CASSTGNYEQYF.

This sequence joins TRBV30 and TRBJ2-1; TRBD2 is a possible D gene (5 bases). The CDR3 length is 11 residues. Germline CDR1 GTSNPN, CDR2 SVGIG (reference sequence). The CDR3 DNA sequence: TGTGCTTGGGCCCTCGGGGATCAGCAGTTCTTC. It codes for CAWALGDQQFF.

The genes are TRBV3-1 (or the pseudogene TRBV3-2) and TRBJ1-1, with D possibly matching TRBD1 (5 bases). The length of the CDR3 is 17 residues. The V end was cut by 4 bases, the J end by 3 bases, with 21 bases between. Germline V gives CDR1 LGHDT, CDR2 YNNKEL (reference sequence). The CDR3 region has the DNA TGTGCCAGCAGCCTAAGGTCGGGCAGTGGAGGGGACACTGAAGCTTTCTTT. Amino acids: CASSLRSGSGGDTEAFF.

This clone appeared a few times. V is TRBV3-1 (or the pseudogene TRBV3-2) and J is TRBJ1-1; D is perhaps TRBD1 (6 bases). The CDR3 extends over 12 amino acids. Germline CDR1 and CDR2: LGHDT and YNNKEL (reference sequence). Trimming stripped 5 bases from V and 4 bases from J, with 8 bases between. The CDR3, as DNA: TGTGCCAGCAGCTTCAGGGGCACTGAAGCTTTCTTT. Residues: CASSFRGTEAFF.

The rearrangement links TRBV30 to TRBJ1-4; D might be TRBD1 (5 bases). The CDR3 extends over 11 amino acids. Germline V gives CDR1 GTSNPN, CDR2 SVGIG (reference sequence). In DNA, the CDR3 is TGTGCTCACGGACATGATGAAAAACTGTTTTTT. This codes for CAHGHDEKLFF.

This chain connects TRBV30 to TRBJ2-1; D unresolved. Trimming removed 5 bases at V and 0 bases at J, with 2 bases between. This CDR3 has 11 amino acids. The germline CDR1 and CDR2 sequences are GTSNPN and SVGIG (reference sequence). The CDR3 spells CAWRSYNEQFF. As DNA, the CDR3 is TGTGCCTGGCGCTCCTACAATGAGCAGTTCTTC.

The rearrangement links TRBV20-1 to TRBJ2-4; 12 positions match TRBD2. Germline CDR1 is DFQATT and CDR2 is SNEGSKA (reference sequence). The CDR3 contains 17 residues. The junction had 6 bases not matched to a gene; V was cut back by 3 bases and J by 0 bases. The CDR3 loop reads CSASPSGGDLAKNIQYF. CDR3 bases: TGCAGTGCTAGTCCTAGCGGGGGGGATTTAGCCAAAAACATTCAGTACTTC.

DNA for the CDR3: TGTGCCAGCAGTTTCCGCGGGGATCAGCCCCAGCATTTT. Protein sequence: CASSFRGDQPQHF. J is TRBJ1-5 and V is TRBV6-5; D gene uncertain. Germline V gene data show CDR1 as MNHEY and CDR2 as SVGAGI. The CDR3 spans 13 residues. V lost 4 bases to trimming and J lost 5 bases, with 9 bases between them.

The chain is built from TRBV12-3 or TRBV12-4 and TRBJ2-7; a weak D match, TRBD1 (5 bases). The CDR3 sequence is 12 residues long. V was cut by 8 bases and J by 7 bases, with 15 bases left in between. The CDR3 loop is CASGWAGREQYF. CDR3 DNA: TGTGCCAGCGGCTGGGCAGGGCGGGAGCAGTACTTC.

The rearrangement joins TRBV6-2 or TRBV6-3 to TRBJ2-1; D might be TRBD2 (7 bases). Trimming removed 5 bases at V and 4 bases at J, with 21 bases between. This CDR3 spans 17 amino acids. In germline, CDR1 is MNHEY, CDR2 SVGEGT. The CDR3 DNA follows: TGTGCCAGCAGTCAGCCGGCGGGGGCGGGGATATACAATGAGCAGTTCTTC. This sequence encodes CASSQPAGAGIYNEQFF.

V is TRBV7-2 and J is TRBJ2-3; 9 bases agree with TRBD2. Germline values: CDR1 SGHTA, CDR2 FQGNSA. CDR3 length equals 15 residues. The V and J ends lost 1 base and 3 bases, in that order; junction bases with no gene match: 2. The CDR3 nucleotides read TGTGCCAGCAGCTTAGGTCTAGCGGGGACAGATACGCAGTATTTT. Translating gives CASSLGLAGTDTQYF.

CDR3 in amino acids: CATSWHNEQFF. The DNA for the CDR3 is TGTGCCACCAGTTGGCACAATGAGCAGTTCTTC. This chain uses TRBV24-1 with TRBJ2-1, with D unclear. Germline CDR1 KGHDR, CDR2 SFDVKD. V shed 6 bases and J shed 5 bases, with 4 bases lying between them. The CDR3 covers 11 residues.

This chain connects TRBV12-5 to TRBJ2-2; D not certain. This CDR3 contains 12 residues. Germline V gives CDR1 LGHNT, CDR2 FRNRAP. V lost 4 bases to trimming and J lost 4 bases, with 4 bases between them. Here the CDR3 reads CASGSLTGELFF. The CDR3 region has the DNA TGTGCTAGTGGTTCCCTCACCGGGGAGCTGTTTTTT. Filled out from reference TRBV12-5 and TRBJ2-2, the complete variable domain reads DARVTQTPRHKVTEMGQEVTMRCQPILGHNTVFWYRQTMMQGLELLAYFRNRAPLDDSGMPKDRFSAEMPDATLATLKIQPSEPRDSAVYFCASGSLTGELFFGEGSRLTVL.

This clone occurred a few times. The rearrangement joins TRBV12-3 or TRBV12-4 to TRBJ1-1, with D tentatively TRBD1 (5 bases). Trimming pared 5 bases from V and 6 bases from J, leaving 13 bases between. CDR3 length: 13 residues. CDR3 coding DNA: TGTGCCAGCAGTATCAGGGAAAGTCCTGAAGCTTTCTTT. Amino acids: CASSIRESPEAFF.

This chain connects TRBV18 to TRBJ1-6; 9 positions match TRBD1. The J segment lost 10 bases and the V segment lost 1 base, leaving 8 bases of the junction unmatched. Germline assignment: CDR1 KGHSH and CDR2 LQKENI. The CDR3 is 16 residues long. The CDR3 loop is CASSPLGTGGGSPLHF. CDR3 coding DNA: TGTGCCAGCTCACCACTCGGCACAGGGGGCGGATCACCCCTCCACTTT.

The chain links TRBV7-2 to TRBJ1-2, with a tentative D call TRBD1 (5 bases). The germline V and J ends were trimmed by 0 bases and 8 bases, with 13 bases remaining between them. CDR3 length: 14 residues. CDR1 and CDR2 (germline): SGHTA, FQGNSA. CDR3 loop: CASSLATREGGYTF. The DNA for the CDR3 is TGTGCCAGCAGCTTAGCAACCAGGGAGGGGGGCTACACCTTC.

V usage is TRBV12-3 or TRBV12-4 and J usage is TRBJ2-5; 7 bases fit TRBD2. The CDR3 runs 12 residues. V lost 5 bases to trimming and J lost 5 bases; unmatched junction nucleotides: 2. The CDR3 DNA sequence: TGTGCCAGCAGTCGTAGCGGGGAGACCCAGTACTTC. Translated: CASSRSGETQYF.

The J gene is TRBJ1-5, the V gene TRBV3-1 (or the pseudogene TRBV3-2); no firm D call. The V end lost 4 bases, the J end lost 6 bases, and 10 bases lay between the germline ends. Germline CDR1 and CDR2: LGHDT and YNNKEL (reference sequence). The CDR3 runs 13 residues. CDR3 DNA: TGTGCCAGCAGCCTGCGGCGACGTCAGCCCCAGCATTTT. It codes for CASSLRRRQPQHF.

This clone has a single count. The gene calls are TRBV5-1 and TRBJ2-7; 8 nucleotides match TRBD1. CDR3 length: 17 amino acids. Germline trimming cut 0 bases from V and 0 bases from J; bases unmatched to any gene: 8. CDR1 and CDR2 from the germline V gene are SGHRS and YFSETQ. In DNA form, the CDR3 reads TGCGCCAGCAGCTTGGCCTGGAGACAGGGGAGCTCCTACGAGCAGTACTTC. Amino acids: CASSLAWRQGSSYEQYF.

This rearrangement joins TRBV10-3 to TRBJ1-1; D is perhaps TRBD1 (5 bases). Looked up from germline, CDR1 is ENHRY and CDR2 is SYGVKD. V lost 2 bases, J lost 1 base, and 11 bases lay in between. CDR3 length: 15 amino acids. In DNA, the CDR3 is TGTGCCATCAGTGAGACCCGACAGAGGAACACTGAAGCTTTCTTT. Translation: CAISETRQRNTEAFF.

The CDR3 spells CSALGGYEQYF. In DNA, the CDR3 is TGCAGTGCCCTGGGGGGGTACGAGCAGTACTTC. This chain joins TRBV20-1 and TRBJ2-7, with TRBD2 matching over 7 bases. The CDR3 runs 11 residues. The V segment lost 6 bases and the J segment 4 bases; nucleotides outside the gene matches: 3. Germline CDR1 is DFQATT and CDR2 is SNEGSKA (reference sequence).

V gene TRBV5-5 combines with J gene TRBJ2-1; 9 bases map to TRBD2. This CDR3 comprises 15 residues. The V segment lost 4 bases and the J segment 12 bases; nucleotides outside the gene matches: 14. Germline V lookup: CDR1 SGHKS, CDR2 YYEKEE (reference sequence). The CDR3 is CASSAASGAGPRQFF. The CDR3 region has the DNA TGTGCCAGCAGCGCCGCTAGCGGGGCGGGGCCTAGGCAGTTCTTC. Filled out from reference TRBV5-5 and TRBJ2-1, the complete variable domain reads DAGVTQSPTHLIKTRGQQVTLRCSPISGHKSVSWYQQVLGQGPQFIFQYYEKEERGRGNFPDRFSARQFPNYSSELNVNALLLGDSALYLCASSAASGAGPRQFFGPGTRLTVL.

The chain uses TRBV12-5 and TRBJ1-5; a possible D gene is TRBD1 (5 bases). CDR1 is LGHNT and CDR2 is FRNRAP in the germline V gene. Between the trimmed V and J ends, which lost 5 bases and 6 bases, there was a span of 17 bases. This CDR3 is built from 15 residues. The CDR3 bases are TGTGCTAGTGGTGCCCCCACGGGGGTGGGTCAGCCCCAGCATTTT. Translated: CASGAPTGVGQPQHF. Combining the CDR3 with reference TRBV12-5 and TRBJ1-5 gives the whole variable domain DARVTQTPRHKVTEMGQEVTMRCQPILGHNTVFWYRQTMMQGLELLAYFRNRAPLDDSGMPKDRFSAEMPDATLATLKIQPSEPRDSAVYFCASGAPTGVGQPQHFGDGTRLSIL.

The chain uses TRBV7-2 and TRBJ1-5, with D perhaps TRBD1 (5 bases). CDR1 SGHTA and CDR2 FQGNSA come from the germline V gene. The CDR3 loop spans 16 amino acids. V was pared by 5 bases and J by 0 bases, with 14 bases between. Written as DNA, the CDR3 is TGTGCCAGCAGCCCGGGGACTCTGTATAGCAATCAGCCCCAGCATTTT. Protein product: CASSPGTLYSNQPQHF.

V and J are TRBV7-3 and TRBJ2-3; TRBD1 matches 7 bases. The germline V gene has CDR1 SGHTA and CDR2 FQGTGA. Trimming removed 2 bases from V and 7 bases from J; junction bases left unmatched: 9. CDR3 length: 15 residues. Here the CDR3 reads CASSLGGQLVNTQYF. CDR3 nucleotides: TGTGCCAGCAGCTTAGGGGGACAGCTCGTAAATACGCAGTATTTT.

This clone showed up just a few times. V gene TRBV3-1 (or the pseudogene TRBV3-2) combines with J gene TRBJ2-1, with TRBD2 matching over 13 bases. This CDR3 is 19 amino acids long. CDR1 and CDR2 (germline): LGHDT, YNNKEL (reference sequence). J lost 5 bases, V lost 7 bases, and 17 bases had no gene match. The chain's CDR3 is CASTEGLAGIKDEDNEQFF. The CDR3 nucleotides are TGTGCCAGCACCGAGGGACTAGCGGGGATCAAGGACGAAGACAATGAGCAGTTCTTC.

This chain links TRBV5-1 with TRBJ2-2, with 10 positions matching TRBD2. Trimming took 0 bases from V and 3 from J; bases not matched to a gene: 5. The CDR3 length is 17 residues. Germline CDR1 is SGHRS and CDR2 is YFSETQ. In nucleotides, the CDR3 is TGCGCCAGCAGCTTGGAGCTAGCGGGGGTGGACACCGGGGAGCTGTTTTTT. This encodes CASSLELAGVDTGELFF.

Written as DNA, the CDR3 is TGTGCCAGCATTACCGGGACTATCTCCGGCGAGCAGTACTTC. It is translated as CASITGTISGEQYF. J is TRBJ2-7 and V is TRBV2; 7 positions match TRBD2. CDR3 length equals 14 residues. CDR1 is SNHLY, CDR2 FYNNEI, per germline. The V and J ends lost 7 bases and 6 bases, in that order; junction bases with no gene match: 12. Looking up the rest from reference TRBV2 and TRBJ2-7 gives the full variable domain: EPEVTQTPSHQVTQMGQEVILRCVPISNHLYFYWYRQILGQKVEFLVSFYNNEISEKSEIFDDQFSVERPDGSNFTLKIRSTKLEDSAMYFCASITGTISGEQYFGPGTRLTVT.

The CDR3 DNA sequence: TGCGCCAGCAGCCAAGGCGACAGGGGGGGGGATGAAAAACTGTTTTTT. Protein: CASSQGDRGGDEKLFF. This chain connects TRBV4-1 to TRBJ1-4; 9 nucleotides line up with TRBD1. This CDR3 contains 16 residues. The V gene end was trimmed by 1 base and the J gene end by 6 bases; junction bases not matched to a gene: 6. CDR1 and CDR2 from the germline V gene are MGHRA and YSYEKL.

This sequence joins TRBV15 and TRBJ1-5; no clear D gene. Germline assignment: CDR1 LNHNV and CDR2 YYDKDF (reference sequence). V was clipped by 0 bases and J by 0 bases, with 12 bases between them. CDR3 size: 17 residues. CDR3 loop: CATSRDRSGNSNQPQHF. CDR3 DNA: TGTGCCACCAGCAGAGATAGGTCGGGGAATAGCAATCAGCCCCAGCATTTT.